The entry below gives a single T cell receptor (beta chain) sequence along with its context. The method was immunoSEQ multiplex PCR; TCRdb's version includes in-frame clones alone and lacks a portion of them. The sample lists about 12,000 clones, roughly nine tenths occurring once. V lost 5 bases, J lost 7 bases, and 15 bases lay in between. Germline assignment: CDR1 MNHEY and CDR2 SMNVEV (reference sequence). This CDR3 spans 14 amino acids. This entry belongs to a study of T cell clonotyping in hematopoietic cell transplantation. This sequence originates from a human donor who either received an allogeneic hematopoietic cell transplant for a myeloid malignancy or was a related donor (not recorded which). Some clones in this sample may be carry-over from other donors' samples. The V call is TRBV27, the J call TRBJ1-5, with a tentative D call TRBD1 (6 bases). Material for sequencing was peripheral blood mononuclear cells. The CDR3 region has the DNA TGTGCCAGCAGTACTCAGGAAAGGGGGCAGCCCCAGCATTTT. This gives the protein CASSTQERGQPQHF.